These T cell receptor beta chains were read from a single sample in a study of blood T cell repertoires in COVID-19. Repertoires were generated with immunoSEQ multiplex PCR, while TCRdb's copy carries only in-frame clones and drops some. The sample carries around 270,000 clones, roughly 88% recorded once. The sequenced material came from PBMCs or T cells enriched from blood (not recorded which). The receptor set was obtained from a woman aged 35 to 49 who had been exposed to COVID-19. Both conserved end residues are part of each CDR3. D genes are given only for firm matches. Clone size, where shown, is once, few, many, or a class for clones that have expanded.

J gene | clone size | D gene | V gene | CDR3 protein | CDR3 DNA
TRBJ1-2 | once | - | TRBV6-6 | CASSQDRRGGYTF | TGTGCCAGCAGTCAAGACAGACGAGGTGGCTACACCTTC
TRBJ2-2 | - | - | TRBV6-5 | CASLGGRTGELFF | TGTGCCAGCCTCGGGGGGCGAACCGGGGAGCTGTTTTTT
TRBJ1-2 | few | - | TRBV7-6 | CASSLGVSANYGYTF | TGTGCCAGCAGCTTAGGTGTCAGCGCTAACTATGGCTACACCTTC
TRBJ2-5 | - | - | TRBV30 | CAWSVGRKETQYF | TGTGCCTGGAGTGTAGGCAGGAAAGAGACCCAGTACTTC
TRBJ1-4 | - | - | TRBV28 | CASSPNRDKLFF | TGTGCCAGCAGTCCTAACCGGGATAAACTGTTTTTT
TRBJ1-1 | - | TRBD1 | TRBV5-1 | CASSAGQRDTEAFF | TGTGCCAGCAGCGCGGGACAGCGGGACACTGAAGCTTTCTTT
TRBJ2-1 | - | - | TRBV7-2 | CASSLRSNIAVYNEQFF | TGTGCCAGCAGCTTACGGAGCAATATAGCGGTATACAATGAGCAGTTCTTC
TRBJ2-5 | - | TRBD2 | TRBV7-2 | CASSSRGSGRAWGETQYF | TGTGCCAGCAGCTCGAGAGGGAGCGGGAGGGCGTGGGGAGAGACCCAGTACTTC
TRBJ2-1 | - | TRBD1 | TRBV29-1 | CSVAQRGQGYNEQFF | TGCAGCGTTGCCCAGAGGGGACAGGGGTACAATGAGCAGTTCTTC
TRBJ2-1 | - | - | TRBV28 | CASRRDSTYNEQFF | TGTGCCAGCAGACGGGACTCAACCTACAATGAGCAGTTCTTC
TRBJ2-3 | - | - | TRBV10-3 | CAVSPGTSTDTQYF | TGTGCCGTAAGTCCCGGGACTAGCACAGATACGCAGTATTTT
TRBJ1-2 | - | - | TRBV9 | CASSSTRSGQPYGYTF | TGTGCCAGCAGCTCTACCCGATCAGGACAGCCCTATGGCTACACCTTC
TRBJ1-4 | - | TRBD1 | TRBV30 | CAWSLGQGDEKLFF | TGTGCCTGGTCTCTGGGACAGGGGGATGAAAAACTGTTTTTT
TRBJ2-5 | once | - | TRBV11-2 | CASSSTLPAGETQYF | TGTGCCAGCAGCTCAACGTTACCGGCGGGAGAGACCCAGTACTTC